A selection of T cell receptor beta chains follows, all from one sample in a study of blood T cell repertoires in COVID-19. Libraries were prepared by immunoSEQ multiplex PCR; TCRdb keeps only in-frame clonotypes and omits some of them. The data hold 100,000 to 150,000 clones, with around 88% observed a single time. Material for sequencing was peripheral blood. The receptors were sampled from a man aged 50-59 years with acute or convalescent COVID-19. Both conserved end residues are part of each CDR3. D genes are given only for firm matches. Expanded clones are given a class, and other clones once, few, many or no size at all.

d_call clone_size j_call v_call cdr3_nt cdr3_aa
TRBD1 - TRBJ1-4 TRBV4-1 TGCGCCAGCAGCCGCCTCCCGGGACAGGGCGAGGAAAAACTGTTTTTT CASSRLPGQGEEKLFF
- - TRBJ2-7 TRBV3-1/TRBV3-2 TGTGCCAGCAGCCAAGGGAGACTATTTTTCTACGAGCAGTACTTC CASSQGRLFFYEQYF
- - TRBJ2-4 TRBV28 TGTGCCAGCAGAGCGGGTCTCAAAAACATTCAGTACTTC CASRAGLKNIQYF
TRBD1 - TRBJ1-2 TRBV7-3 TGTGCCAGCAGCTTTGAGGGGGCAGATGGCTACACCTTC CASSFEGADGYTF
TRBD1 - TRBJ1-5 TRBV5-6 TGTGCCAGCAGCCTGGGACAGGTGTATCAGCCCCAGCATTTT CASSLGQVYQPQHF
TRBD1 - TRBJ1-1 TRBV3-1/TRBV3-2 TGTGCCAGCAGCGCCAAGGGGGCGGGCACTGAAGCTTTCTTT CASSAKGAGTEAFF
TRBD1 - TRBJ2-3 TRBV5-1 TGCGCCAGCAGCTCACAGGGGGCAGATACGCAGTATTTT CASSSQGADTQYF
TRBD2 - TRBJ2-7 TRBV9 TGTGCCAGCAGCGTCGGCCTAGCGGGCTCCTACGAGCAGTACTTC CASSVGLAGSYEQYF
- - TRBJ1-1 TRBV7-8 TGTGCCAGCAGCTTAACTGGGGATGCGGGAACTGAAGCTTTCTTT CASSLTGDAGTEAFF
- few TRBJ1-3 TRBV2 TGTGCCAGCAGTGGACAGGCAGAGGGGTACTCTGGAAACACCATATATTTT CASSGQAEGYSGNTIYF
TRBD2 - TRBJ2-2 TRBV9 TGTGCCAGCAGCGTAGAACAGGGGGCTAGCGGGAGGCTCACCGGGGAGCTGTTTTTT CASSVEQGASGRLTGELFF
- - TRBJ1-2 TRBV9 TGTGCCAGCAGCGCCTCTTGGGTGGCAGGGGTAGGTGGCTACACCTTC CASSASWVAGVGGYTF
- - TRBJ1-1 TRBV28 TGTGCCACCGTCTATTCCTTGATGAACACTGAAGCTTTCTTT CATVYSLMNTEAFF
- - TRBJ2-4 TRBV11-2 TGTGCCAGCAGCCCGCGCCCATGGGGCCCCGCCAAAAACATTCAGTACTTC CASSPRPWGPAKNIQYF
TRBD2 - TRBJ2-7 TRBV28 TGTGCCAGCAGAGCAAGCGGGACCTCCTACGAGCAGTACTTC CASRASGTSYEQYF
- - TRBJ2-6 TRBV7-9 TGTGCCAGCAGCCAGACGTCCCAGGGGACCGGGGCCAACGTCCTGACTTTC CASSQTSQGTGANVLTF
- - TRBJ1-2 TRBV27 TGTGCCAGCAGATCCCTCCTCATGACACGACAGAACTATGGCTACACCTTC CASRSLLMTRQNYGYTF
- - TRBJ1-1 TRBV19 TGTGCCAGTAGTATTGGGCGGGGGACTGAAGCTTTCTTT CASSIGRGTEAFF
TRBD1 - TRBJ1-2 TRBV5-6 TGTGCCAGCAGCTTGAGGCAGGGGGCCTATGGCTACACCTTC CASSLRQGAYGYTF